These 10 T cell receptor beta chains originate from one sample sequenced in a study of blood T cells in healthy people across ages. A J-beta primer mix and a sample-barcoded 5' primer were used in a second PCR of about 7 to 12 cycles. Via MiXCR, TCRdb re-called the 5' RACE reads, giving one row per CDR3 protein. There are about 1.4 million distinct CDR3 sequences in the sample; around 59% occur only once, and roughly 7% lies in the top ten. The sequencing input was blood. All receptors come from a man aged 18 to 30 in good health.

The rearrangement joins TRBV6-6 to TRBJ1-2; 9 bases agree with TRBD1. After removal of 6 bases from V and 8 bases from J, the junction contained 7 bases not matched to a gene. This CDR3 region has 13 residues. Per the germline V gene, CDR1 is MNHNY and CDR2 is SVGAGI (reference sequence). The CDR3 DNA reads TGTGCCAGCAGCAAGGTCGGGACAGGGGGCTACACCTTC. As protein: CASSKVGTGGYTF.

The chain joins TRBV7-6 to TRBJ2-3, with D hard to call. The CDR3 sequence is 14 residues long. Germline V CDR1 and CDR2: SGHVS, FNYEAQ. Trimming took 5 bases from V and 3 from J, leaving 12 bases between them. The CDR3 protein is CASSPLTTTDTQYF. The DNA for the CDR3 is TGTGCCAGCAGCCCCCTCACTACAACAGATACGCAGTATTTT. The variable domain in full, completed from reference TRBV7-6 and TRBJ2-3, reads GAGVSQSPRYKVTKRGQDVALRCDPISGHVSLYWYRQALGQGPEFLTYFNYEAQQDKSGLPNDRFSAERPEGSISTLTIQRTEQRDSAMYRCASSPLTTTDTQYFGPGTRLTVL.

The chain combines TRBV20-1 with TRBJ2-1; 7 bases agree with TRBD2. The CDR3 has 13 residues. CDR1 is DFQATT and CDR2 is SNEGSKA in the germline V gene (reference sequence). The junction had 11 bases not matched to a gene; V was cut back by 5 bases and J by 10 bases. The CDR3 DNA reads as TGCAGTGCTCCGGGAGGCCTGCGGGCAGAGCAGTTCTTC. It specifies CSAPGGLRAEQFF.

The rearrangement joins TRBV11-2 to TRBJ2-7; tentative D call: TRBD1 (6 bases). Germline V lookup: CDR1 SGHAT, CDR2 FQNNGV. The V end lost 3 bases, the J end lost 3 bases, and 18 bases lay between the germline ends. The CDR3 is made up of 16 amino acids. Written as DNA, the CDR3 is TGTGCCAGCAGCTTTCCCGAGGGGGTGGAAGGCTACGAGCAGTACTTC. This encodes CASSFPEGVEGYEQYF.

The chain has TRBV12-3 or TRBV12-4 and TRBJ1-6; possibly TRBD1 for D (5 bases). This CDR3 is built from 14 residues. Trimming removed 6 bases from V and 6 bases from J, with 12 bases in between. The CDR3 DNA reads TGTGCCAGCAGATTACGGACACCTAATTCACCCCTCCACTTT. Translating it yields CASRLRTPNSPLHF.

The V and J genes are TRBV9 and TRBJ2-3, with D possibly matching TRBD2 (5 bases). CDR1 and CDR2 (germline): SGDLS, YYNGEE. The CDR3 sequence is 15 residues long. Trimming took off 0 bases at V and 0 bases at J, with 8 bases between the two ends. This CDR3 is CASSVEGRSTDTQYF. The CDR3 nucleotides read TGTGCCAGCAGCGTAGAAGGGAGAAGCACAGATACGCAGTATTTT.

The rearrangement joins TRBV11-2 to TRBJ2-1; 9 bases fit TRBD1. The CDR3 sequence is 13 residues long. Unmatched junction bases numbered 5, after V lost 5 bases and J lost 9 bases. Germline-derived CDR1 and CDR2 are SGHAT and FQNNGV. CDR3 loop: CASSTGTGTEQFF. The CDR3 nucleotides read TGTGCCAGCAGCACCGGGACAGGGACTGAGCAGTTCTTC.

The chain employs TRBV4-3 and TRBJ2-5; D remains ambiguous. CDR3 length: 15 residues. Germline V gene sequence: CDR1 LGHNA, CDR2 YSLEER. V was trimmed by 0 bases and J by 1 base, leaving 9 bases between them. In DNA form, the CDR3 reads TGCGCCAGCAGCCAAGATCTCCGAGCCCAAGAGACCCAGTACTTC. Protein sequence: CASSQDLRAQETQYF.

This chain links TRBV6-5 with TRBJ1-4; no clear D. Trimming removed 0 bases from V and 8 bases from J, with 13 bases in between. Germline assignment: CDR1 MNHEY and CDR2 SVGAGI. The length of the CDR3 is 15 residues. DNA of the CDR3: TGTGCCAGCAGTTACTCGCACCGAGAAGGCGAAAAACTGTTTTTT. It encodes CASSYSHREGEKLFF.

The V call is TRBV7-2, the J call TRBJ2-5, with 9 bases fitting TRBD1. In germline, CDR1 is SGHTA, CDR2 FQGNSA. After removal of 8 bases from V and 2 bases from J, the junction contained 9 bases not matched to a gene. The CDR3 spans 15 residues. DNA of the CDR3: TGTGCCAGCGGTACGGCGGGGACAGGGCAAGAGACCCAGTACTTC. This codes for CASGTAGTGQETQYF.